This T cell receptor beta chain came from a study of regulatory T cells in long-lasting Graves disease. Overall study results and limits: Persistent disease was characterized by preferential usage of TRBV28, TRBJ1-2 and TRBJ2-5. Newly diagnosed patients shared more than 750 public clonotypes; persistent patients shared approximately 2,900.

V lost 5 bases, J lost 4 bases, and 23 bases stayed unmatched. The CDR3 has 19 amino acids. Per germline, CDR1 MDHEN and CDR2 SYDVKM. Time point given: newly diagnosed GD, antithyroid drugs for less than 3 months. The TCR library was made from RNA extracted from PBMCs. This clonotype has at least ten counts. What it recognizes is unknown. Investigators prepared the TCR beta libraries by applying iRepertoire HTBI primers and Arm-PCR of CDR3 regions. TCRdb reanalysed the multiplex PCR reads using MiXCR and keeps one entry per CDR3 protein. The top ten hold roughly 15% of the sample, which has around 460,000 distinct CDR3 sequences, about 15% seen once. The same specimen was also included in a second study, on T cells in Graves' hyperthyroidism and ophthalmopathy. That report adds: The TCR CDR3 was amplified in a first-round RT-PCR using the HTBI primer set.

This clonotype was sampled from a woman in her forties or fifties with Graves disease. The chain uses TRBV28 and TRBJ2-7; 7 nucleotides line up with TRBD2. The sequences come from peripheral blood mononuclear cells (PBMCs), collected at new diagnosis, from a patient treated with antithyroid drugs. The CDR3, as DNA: TGTGCCAGCAGTCTCCCGGGGAGGGCCCACTTTCCCTCCGGTTACGAGCAGTACTTC. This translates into CASSLPGRAHFPSGYEQYF.